This T cell receptor (beta chain) was sequenced for a study of cytomegalovirus exposure and HLA in healthy donors. General observations from the study: The study found most TCR sequences rare, yet found some public TCRs in many donors.

Comment on this clone: Its antigen is not known.

The PCR contained 60 Vbeta and 13 Jbeta primers. The method was immunoSEQ multiplex PCR; TCRdb's version includes in-frame clones alone and lacks a portion of them. Among approximately 150,000 clones listed, 70% were seen once. V lost 5 bases and J lost 5; bases outside the gene matches: 4. The CDR3 covers 14 residues. The germline gives CDR1 MNHEY, CDR2 SVGAGI. The sequencing sample was made of PBMCs. This rearrangement joins TRBV6-5 to TRBJ2-4, with 9 positions matching TRBD1. This sequence was found in a man younger than 30 in good health and CMV-seropositive. Here the CDR3 DNA reads TGTGCCAGCAGTCTCGGACAGGGGCAAAACATTCAGTACTTC. Translating gives CASSLGQGQNIQYF.